This is a list of T cell receptor beta chains from one sample in a study of identical twins. TCRdb reprocessed the 5' RACE reads via MiXCR and lists one record per CDR3 protein. The data contain some 460,000 distinct CDR3 sequences, 14% of them seen just once; the ten biggest clones take up about 0.52%. The same data also contributed to another study, on yellow fever vaccine responses in identical twins.

The sample consisted of CD4+ T cells sorted from blood. These TCRs come from a woman younger than 30 in good health. CDR3s include the opening cysteine and the closing phenylalanine or tryptophan. Each record gives: CDR3 protein, CDR3 DNA, J gene, clone size, D gene, V gene. D genes are given only for firm matches. Clone size appears in some rows only: once, few, many, or a class for an expanded clone.

CDR3 protein: CASSEILAGADTQYF
CDR3 DNA: TGTGCCAGCAGTGAAATTTTAGCGGGGGCAGATACGCAGTATTTT
J gene: TRBJ2-3
clone size: few
D gene: TRBD2
V gene: TRBV2

CDR3 protein: CSARDSSGANVLTF
CDR3 DNA: TGCAGTGCTAGAGACAGCTCTGGGGCCAACGTCCTGACTTTC
J gene: TRBJ2-6
clone size: NA
D gene: NA
V gene: TRBV20-1

CDR3 protein: CASSLGKGRGAPGNEQFF
CDR3 DNA: TGTGCCAGCAGTTTAGGGAAGGGTCGGGGGGCCCCGGGCAATGAGCAGTTCTTC
J gene: TRBJ2-1
clone size: NA
D gene: NA
V gene: TRBV12-3/TRBV12-4

CDR3 protein: CASSPSQGSTDTQYF
CDR3 DNA: TGTGCCAGCAGTCCTAGCCAAGGGTCGACAGATACGCAGTATTTT
J gene: TRBJ2-3
clone size: many
D gene: NA
V gene: TRBV12-3/TRBV12-4

CDR3 protein: CSVGRAGGETQYF
CDR3 DNA: TGCAGCGTTGGTAGGGCAGGGGGGGAGACCCAGTACTTC
J gene: TRBJ2-5
clone size: NA
D gene: NA
V gene: TRBV29-1

CDR3 protein: CSVWTDLSSYEQYF
CDR3 DNA: TGCAGCGTTTGGACGGACCTTAGCTCCTACGAGCAGTACTTC
J gene: TRBJ2-7
clone size: NA
D gene: NA
V gene: TRBV29-1

CDR3 protein: CASSVPGRVSYEQYF
CDR3 DNA: TGTGCCAGCAGCGTGCCGGGACGGGTATCCTACGAGCAGTACTTC
J gene: TRBJ2-7
clone size: few
D gene: NA
V gene: TRBV21-1

CDR3 protein: CASSKPQTDTQYF
CDR3 DNA: TGCGCCAGCAGCAAGCCCCAAACAGATACGCAGTATTTT
J gene: TRBJ2-3
clone size: few
D gene: NA
V gene: TRBV5-1

CDR3 protein: CASRSPGPGVSNEQFF
CDR3 DNA: TGCGCCAGCAGATCTCCGGGGCCGGGGGTTAGCAATGAGCAGTTCTTC
J gene: TRBJ2-1
clone size: many
D gene: NA
V gene: TRBV5-1

CDR3 protein: CASSYEGTTQYF
CDR3 DNA: TGTGCCAGCAGTTACGAGGGGACTACGCAGTATTTT
J gene: TRBJ2-3
clone size: NA
D gene: NA
V gene: TRBV6-2/TRBV6-3

CDR3 protein: CASSFGGGGAGELFF
CDR3 DNA: TGTGCCAGCAGTTTCGGAGGGGGCGGTGCCGGGGAGCTGTTTTTT
J gene: TRBJ2-2
clone size: few
D gene: NA
V gene: TRBV12-3/TRBV12-4

CDR3 protein: CSARDLRETQYF
CDR3 DNA: TGCAGTGCTAGAGATCTCCGGGAGACCCAGTACTTC
J gene: TRBJ2-5
clone size: NA
D gene: NA
V gene: TRBV20-1

CDR3 protein: CASRPRLSGANVLTF
CDR3 DNA: TGTGCCAGCAGACCCCGCCTATCTGGGGCCAACGTCCTGACTTTC
J gene: TRBJ2-6
clone size: few
D gene: NA
V gene: TRBV28

CDR3 protein: CAISEPQTSGRSYNEQFF
CDR3 DNA: TGTGCCATCAGTGAGCCCCAGACTAGCGGGAGATCTTACAATGAGCAGTTCTTC
J gene: TRBJ2-1
clone size: few
D gene: TRBD2
V gene: TRBV10-3

CDR3 protein: CASSRSAGTDTQYF
CDR3 DNA: TGTGCCAGCAGCCGCTCAGCGGGCACAGATACGCAGTATTTT
J gene: TRBJ2-3
clone size: few
D gene: NA
V gene: TRBV7-3

CDR3 protein: CASSQIPSRESPLHF
CDR3 DNA: TGTGCCAGCAGCCAAATACCGAGCCGGGAGTCACCCCTCCACTTT
J gene: TRBJ1-6
clone size: NA
D gene: NA
V gene: TRBV3-1

CDR3 protein: CASSPPSSQETQYF
CDR3 DNA: TGTGCCAGCTCACCCCCTAGCAGCCAAGAGACCCAGTACTTC
J gene: TRBJ2-5
clone size: few
D gene: NA
V gene: TRBV18

CDR3 protein: CASSWNGDSGYEQYF
CDR3 DNA: TGTGCCAGCAGCTGGAACGGGGACAGTGGCTACGAGCAGTACTTC
J gene: TRBJ2-7
clone size: few
D gene: TRBD1
V gene: TRBV7-6

CDR3 protein: CASREDRVGGETQYF
CDR3 DNA: TGTGCCAGCAGGGAGGACAGGGTCGGGGGAGAGACCCAGTACTTC
J gene: TRBJ2-5
clone size: few
D gene: TRBD1
V gene: TRBV2

CDR3 protein: CASRLGSGETQYF
CDR3 DNA: TGTGCCAGCAGATTAGGTTCGGGAGAGACCCAGTACTTC
J gene: TRBJ2-5
clone size: NA
D gene: NA
V gene: TRBV6-5

CDR3 protein: CSVEEEGRWTEAFF
CDR3 DNA: TGCAGCGTTGAAGAGGAGGGCAGGTGGACTGAAGCTTTCTTT
J gene: TRBJ1-1
clone size: few
D gene: NA
V gene: TRBV29-1

CDR3 protein: CSVTKTLAGGVTNEQFF
CDR3 DNA: TGCAGCGTGACAAAGACGCTAGCGGGAGGTGTCACCAATGAGCAGTTCTTC
J gene: TRBJ2-1
clone size: many
D gene: TRBD2
V gene: TRBV29-1

CDR3 protein: CASSQLAGGATQYF
CDR3 DNA: TGTGCCAGCAGCCAACTAGCGGGGGGGGCTACCCAGTACTTC
J gene: TRBJ2-5
clone size: many
D gene: TRBD2
V gene: TRBV3-1

CDR3 protein: CASSSTGHGVGSYNEQFF
CDR3 DNA: TGTGCCAGCAGTTCAACGGGACACGGTGTAGGCTCCTACAATGAGCAGTTCTTC
J gene: TRBJ2-1
clone size: NA
D gene: NA
V gene: TRBV6-5

CDR3 protein: CASSPGTSYSEQYF
CDR3 DNA: TGTGCCAGCAGCCCCGGGACTAGTTATTCCGAGCAGTACTTC
J gene: TRBJ2-7
clone size: few
D gene: TRBD2
V gene: TRBV12-3/TRBV12-4

CDR3 protein: CASSQGPGAKNIQYF
CDR3 DNA: TGCGCCAGCAGCCAAGGCCCTGGAGCCAAAAACATTCAGTACTTC
J gene: TRBJ2-4
clone size: many
D gene: NA
V gene: TRBV4-3

CDR3 protein: CASSEMPGPKNIQYF
CDR3 DNA: TGTGCCAGCAGTGAAATGCCAGGGCCCAAAAACATTCAGTACTTC
J gene: TRBJ2-4
clone size: NA
D gene: NA
V gene: TRBV6-1

CDR3 protein: CASSYSGSEAFF
CDR3 DNA: TGTGCCAGCAGTTACTCAGGATCTGAAGCTTTCTTT
J gene: TRBJ1-1
clone size: NA
D gene: NA
V gene: TRBV6-5

CDR3 protein: CSVDPGQETQYF
CDR3 DNA: TGCAGCGTTGATCCGGGGCAGGAGACCCAGTACTTC
J gene: TRBJ2-5
clone size: few
D gene: NA
V gene: TRBV29-1

CDR3 protein: CASSLGQTNQETQYF
CDR3 DNA: TGTGCCAGCAGCTTAGGACAGACTAACCAAGAGACCCAGTACTTC
J gene: TRBJ2-5
clone size: few
D gene: NA
V gene: TRBV7-3

CDR3 protein: CASSLRDNSYEQYF
CDR3 DNA: TGTGCCAGCAGCTTGCGGGACAACTCCTACGAGCAGTACTTC
J gene: TRBJ2-7
clone size: few
D gene: NA
V gene: TRBV7-6

CDR3 protein: CSVGSGAAGELFF
CDR3 DNA: TGCAGCGTTGGATCTGGGGCGGCCGGGGAGCTGTTTTTT
J gene: TRBJ2-2
clone size: many
D gene: NA
V gene: TRBV29-1

CDR3 protein: CASSYEVGGQPQHF
CDR3 DNA: TGTGCCAGCAGTTACGAAGTGGGAGGTCAGCCCCAGCATTTT
J gene: TRBJ1-5
clone size: few
D gene: NA
V gene: TRBV6-5

CDR3 protein: CASSLFAQETQYF
CDR3 DNA: TGTGCCAGCAGCCTTTTTGCCCAAGAGACCCAGTACTTC
J gene: TRBJ2-5
clone size: NA
D gene: NA
V gene: TRBV3-1

CDR3 protein: CASSLVGPGGYNEQFF
CDR3 DNA: TGTGCCAGCAGTTTAGTCGGGCCAGGGGGCTACAATGAGCAGTTCTTC
J gene: TRBJ2-1
clone size: many
D gene: TRBD1
V gene: TRBV12-3/TRBV12-4

CDR3 protein: CASSLGGPGGTEAFF
CDR3 DNA: TGTGCCAGCAGCTTAGGCGGGCCAGGGGGCACTGAAGCTTTCTTT
J gene: TRBJ1-1
clone size: few
D gene: TRBD1
V gene: TRBV7-9

CDR3 protein: CASSFINNGEKLFF
CDR3 DNA: TGTGCCAGCAGTTTTATAAACAATGGGGAAAAACTGTTTTTT
J gene: TRBJ1-4
clone size: NA
D gene: NA
V gene: TRBV28

CDR3 protein: CASSFIAGEEDTQYF
CDR3 DNA: TGTGCCAGCAGCTTTATAGCGGGGGAGGAAGATACGCAGTATTTT
J gene: TRBJ2-3
clone size: few
D gene: TRBD2
V gene: TRBV7-9

CDR3 protein: CASSVGGGIGANVLTF
CDR3 DNA: TGTGCCAGCAGCGTAGGGGGGGGCATTGGGGCCAACGTCCTGACTTTC
J gene: TRBJ2-6
clone size: NA
D gene: NA
V gene: TRBV9

CDR3 protein: CATSSGVSYNEQFF
CDR3 DNA: TGTGCCACCTCTAGCGGGGTATCCTACAATGAGCAGTTCTTC
J gene: TRBJ2-1
clone size: few
D gene: TRBD2
V gene: TRBV15

CDR3 protein: CASSPLGQGSGRETQYF
CDR3 DNA: TGTGCCAGCTCACCATTGGGACAGGGGTCTGGTCGAGAGACCCAGTACTTC
J gene: TRBJ2-5
clone size: few
D gene: TRBD1
V gene: TRBV18

CDR3 protein: CATSRAGREADLDQETQYF
CDR3 DNA: TGTGCCACCAGCAGGGCGGGGCGGGAGGCTGACCTAGACCAAGAGACCCAGTACTTC
J gene: TRBJ2-5
clone size: NA
D gene: TRBD2
V gene: TRBV15

CDR3 protein: CASSSGLGEQYF
CDR3 DNA: TGTGCCAGCAGCTCAGGACTGGGAGAGCAGTACTTC
J gene: TRBJ2-7
clone size: few
D gene: NA
V gene: TRBV7-6

CDR3 protein: CASSLESGGAYEQYF
CDR3 DNA: TGTGCCAGCAGCTTAGAATCAGGGGGGGCCTACGAGCAGTACTTC
J gene: TRBJ2-7
clone size: few
D gene: NA
V gene: TRBV7-9

CDR3 protein: CASSYDRERASFSYEQYF
CDR3 DNA: TGTGCCAGCAGTTACGACAGGGAGAGGGCGAGTTTCTCCTACGAGCAGTACTTC
J gene: TRBJ2-7
clone size: NA
D gene: TRBD1
V gene: TRBV2

CDR3 protein: CSATNSETSTDTQYF
CDR3 DNA: TGCAGTGCCACCAATAGCGAGACTAGCACAGATACGCAGTATTTT
J gene: TRBJ2-3
clone size: NA
D gene: NA
V gene: TRBV20-1

CDR3 protein: CASSFVPGQGNTGELFF
CDR3 DNA: TGTGCCAGCAGTTTCGTTCCGGGACAGGGAAACACCGGGGAGCTGTTTTTT
J gene: TRBJ2-2
clone size: few
D gene: TRBD1
V gene: TRBV28

CDR3 protein: CASSFRLAGTFYNEQFF
CDR3 DNA: TGTGCCAGCAGTTTTCGACTAGCGGGAACTTTCTACAATGAGCAGTTCTTC
J gene: TRBJ2-1
clone size: NA
D gene: TRBD2
V gene: TRBV27

CDR3 protein: CASRETGEKTQYF
CDR3 DNA: TGTGCCAGTAGGGAGACAGGGGAAAAGACCCAGTACTTC
J gene: TRBJ2-5
clone size: NA
D gene: TRBD1
V gene: TRBV25-1

CDR3 protein: CASRPMGRSGENEQFF
CDR3 DNA: TGTGCCAGCCGCCCGATGGGGCGGTCTGGGGAGAATGAGCAGTTCTTC
J gene: TRBJ2-1
clone size: NA
D gene: NA
V gene: TRBV28

CDR3 protein: CASSGGTGGRETQYF
CDR3 DNA: TGTGCCAGCAGCGGGGGGACGGGGGGCAGGGAGACCCAGTACTTC
J gene: TRBJ2-5
clone size: NA
D gene: NA
V gene: TRBV11-2

CDR3 protein: CASSQDLGGLATDTQYF
CDR3 DNA: TGCGCCAGCAGCCAAGATCTGGGGGGACTAGCGACAGATACGCAGTATTTT
J gene: TRBJ2-3
clone size: few
D gene: TRBD2
V gene: TRBV4-3

CDR3 protein: CASSVATGWSYNEQFF
CDR3 DNA: TGTGCCAGCAGCGTAGCGACAGGTTGGTCCTACAATGAGCAGTTCTTC
J gene: TRBJ2-1
clone size: few
D gene: NA
V gene: TRBV9

CDR3 protein: CATTQGVNNEQFF
CDR3 DNA: TGTGCCACAACACAGGGTGTCAACAATGAGCAGTTCTTC
J gene: TRBJ2-1
clone size: NA
D gene: NA
V gene: TRBV28